The 10 T cell receptor beta chains below come from one sample, sequenced in a study of CXCR3-negative and CXCR3-positive naive CD8 T cells. cDNA libraries for TRB were generated by 5' RACE incorporating UMI labels. TCRdb re-called the 5' RACE reads, yielding one record per CDR3 amino acid sequence without DNA. The table for this sample gives 65,000 to 95,000 distinct CDR3 sequences. Sequenced sample: naive CXCR3- CD8+ T cells from blood. Subset specified: CD45RO-CCR7+CD27+CD95- naive CD8+ T cells lacking CXCR3 (TNR3-). The receptors derive from a human donor in good health. Some clones in this sample may be carry-over from other donors' samples.

V is TRBV24-1 and J is TRBJ2-1; as DNA is missing, the TRBD1 call by TCRdb cannot be tested. The CDR3 consists of 19 residues. Germline V lookup: CDR1 KGHDR, CDR2 SFDVKD. The CDR3 sequence is CATTRPKRDRGRSYNEQFF.

The chain couples TRBV7-9 to TRBJ2-5. The CDR3 length is 13 residues. The germline CDR1 and CDR2 sequences are SEHNR and FQNEAQ (reference sequence). The chain's CDR3 is CASRLAGSETQYF.

The chain couples TRBV5-1 to TRBJ2-7. The CDR3 contains 14 residues. Germline V gene lookup returns CDR1 SGHRS and CDR2 YFSETQ. The CDR3 sequence: CASSPLTSDYEQYF. Complete variable domain (other parts from reference TRBV5-1 and TRBJ2-7): KAGVTQTPRYLIKTRGQQVTLSCSPISGHRSVSWYQQTPGQGLQFLFEYFSETQRNKGNFPGRFSGRQFSNSRSEMNVSTLELGDSALYLCASSPLTSDYEQYFGPGTRLTVT.

This sequence joins TRBV29-1 and TRBJ2-1; TCRdb selects TRBD2, and the lack of DNA leaves this call unchecked. The CDR3 covers 18 residues. Germline-derived CDR1 and CDR2 are SQVTM and ANQGSEA. The CDR3 region is CSVEDLGETSGRVDEQFF.

V usage is TRBV5-1 and J usage is TRBJ2-7; TCRdb proposes TRBD2, but this gene call is untestable without DNA. The CDR3 extends over 13 amino acids. CDR1 is SGHRS and CDR2 is YFSETQ in the germline V gene. CDR3 protein: CASSLSPPTEQYF.

The V call is TRBV12-3 or TRBV12-4, the J call TRBJ2-2; TCRdb's D gene call, TRBD1, goes unchecked for lack of DNA. The CDR3 consists of 16 residues. The CDR3 spells CASSPPGQRVTGELFF.

Here the CDR3 reads CASGGGYEQYF. The genes are TRBV25-1 and TRBJ2-7; the D call of TRBD1 rests on TCRdb alone, since no DNA is present to check it. Germline loops: CDR1 MGHDK, CDR2 SYGVNS. The CDR3 is 11 amino acids.

The chain combines TRBV7-9 with TRBJ2-7; TCRdb gives TRBD1 as the D gene, but with no DNA this cannot be confirmed. Germline-derived CDR1 and CDR2 are SEHNR and FQNEAQ (reference sequence). The CDR3 length is 15 residues. CDR3 region: CASSSSVGADYEQYF.

V gene TRBV7-3 combines with J gene TRBJ2-1; TCRdb names TRBD2, which stays unverified in the absence of DNA. Looked up from germline, CDR1 is SGHTA and CDR2 is FQGTGA. The CDR3 runs to 15 residues. This CDR3 reads CASSLQAGDYNEQFF.

This sequence joins TRBV4-1 and TRBJ2-5; the TCRdb call, TRBD1, lacks DNA for checking. CDR1 MGHRA and CDR2 YSYEKL come from the germline V gene. The CDR3 has 15 residues. CDR3: CASSPTGSLQETQYF.